This T cell receptor (beta chain) was captured by sequencing in a study of blood T cells in healthy people across ages. A second roughly 6 to 12 cycle PCR used barcoded and J-beta primers. Template switching added a 12-random-nucleotide identifier to every cDNA molecule. CDR3-containing paired-end reads numbering at least 2.5 million came from each sample. One entry per CDR3 protein, called by TCRdb with MiXCR from the 5' RACE reads. The data contain fewer than 600,000 distinct CDR3 sequences, roughly a quarter of them singletons. General observations from the study: It was held that diversity estimates obtained from one million T cells represented underestimates. Naive and antigen-experienced cells were not separated, limiting conclusive comparison.

Trimming took off 8 bases at V and 2 bases at J, with 11 bases between the two ends. This CDR3 is built from 13 residues. Germline CDR1 is SGHDN and CDR2 is FVKESK. This clonotype was seen a few times. Its antigen is unknown. The same sample was also used in a study of T cells of mothers and their children.

The sample comprised blood. The chain uses TRBV14 and TRBJ2-3; D is possibly TRBD1 (6 bases). The TCR sequence derives from a boy between 2 and 10 years old in good health. CDR3 DNA sequence: TGTGCCAGCGGACAGCTAAACACAGATACGCAGTATTTT. It translates to CASGQLNTDTQYF.